This TCR beta chain was identified in a study of control samples from healthy donors and cancer patients. Deletions cut 3 bases from V and 1 base from J, with 10 bases between. The CDR3 runs 14 residues. CDR1 is SGHRS and CDR2 is YFSETQ in the germline V gene. Here immunoSEQ multiplex PCR was the method, and the copy in TCRdb shows in-frame clones only, minus some. The table records 48,000 or so clones, nearly 95% of them present only once. The V gene is TRBV5-1, the J gene TRBJ2-5, with a weak D call TRBD2 (5 bases). The clonotype comes from a woman in her forties or fifties with head and neck cancer. The sequenced sample was PBMCs. The CDR3 here is CASSYPDSQETQYF. CDR3 sequence (DNA): TGCGCCAGCAGCTACCCGGACTCCCAAGAGACCCAGTACTTC.